The 26 T cell receptor beta chains given below trace back to one sample, sequenced in a study of tumor-infiltrating lymphocytes in primary liver carcinoma. From approximately 0.5 ug of total RNA, TCR beta-specific cDNA was reverse-transcribed using a constant-region primer. Nested multiplex PCR, run for three rounds with slightly modified ARM-PCR, yielded TCR beta libraries. TRBV1-TRBV30 forward primers paired with a C-beta reverse primer were used in the first two PCR rounds, which ran about 11 cycles each. TCRdb reprocessed the multiplex PCR reads with MiXCR, giving one entry per CDR3 protein. The sample lists hundreds of thousands of distinct CDR3 sequences; about three fifths were seen once. Blood RNA originated from unsorted whole blood, with germline DNA additionally extracted. The material sequenced was peripheral blood. The receptors were gathered from a woman between 25 and 40 years old with primary liver carcinoma and hepatitis B virus infection.

As to this clonotype: One junction end disagrees with the germline gene, perhaps due to a read error. V usage is TRBV28 and J usage is TRBJ1-1; maybe TRBD1 (5 bases). CDR3 size: 14 residues. The V gene's germline CDR1 is MDHEN and CDR2 SYDVKM. The CDR3 reads CASSRGGYFTEAFF. CDR3 nucleotide sequence: TGTGCCAGCAGCCGGGGCGGGTACTTCACTGAAGCTTTCTTC.

Regarding this clonotype: One end of the junction varies from germline; a read error may be responsible. J is TRBJ2-7 and V is TRBV11-2, with D tentatively TRBD1 (6 bases). CDR1 is SGHAT and CDR2 is FQNNGV in the germline V gene. The CDR3 spans 15 residues. The CDR3 here is CVSSLRRTAVYEQYF. Here the CDR3 DNA reads TGTGTCAGCAGCTTACGGAGGACAGCGGTCTACGAGCAGTACTTC. Full variable domain (rest looked up from reference TRBV11-2 and TRBJ2-7): EAGVAQSPRYKIIEKRQSVAFWCNPISGHATLYWYQQILGQGPKLLIQFQNNGVVDDSQLPKDRFSAERLKGVDSTLKIQPAKLEDSAVYLCVSSLRRTAVYEQYFGPGTRLTVT.

A note on this clonotype: With a much larger clone just one base away, this may be a read error. The V call is TRBV29-1, the J call TRBJ1-1; D remains ambiguous. The CDR3 sequence is 14 residues long. The V end lost 4 bases, the J end lost 3 bases, and 15 bases lay between the germline ends. Per the germline V gene, CDR1 is SQVTM and CDR2 is ANQGSEA. This CDR3 is CSVVITWWDTEAFF. The CDR3 DNA reads TGCAGCGTTGTAATAACATGGTGGGACACTGAAGCTTTCTTT.

With regard to this clonotype: Since a much larger clone is just one base distant, this may be a read error. J is TRBJ2-2 and V is TRBV6-5; 8 nucleotides line up with TRBD2. The junction had 13 bases not matched to a gene; V was cut back by 6 bases and J by 10 bases. This CDR3 is built from 15 residues. The germline V gene has CDR1 MNHEY and CDR2 SVGAGI. In DNA, the CDR3 is TGTGCCAGCAGCCAGGGGTTTAGCGGGAACGTGGAGCTGTTTTTT. This codes for CASSQGFSGNVELFF.

On this clonotype itself: With a much larger clone just one base away, this may be a read error. The gene calls are TRBV6-5 and TRBJ1-2; 8 bases line up with TRBD1. From germline, CDR1 is MNHEY and CDR2 SVGAGI. This CDR3 comprises 13 residues. Trimming cost V 5 bases and J 7 bases; bases outside gene matches: 6. This chain's CDR3 is CASSPTGVCGYTF. The CDR3 coding sequence is TGTGCCAGCAGTCCGACAGGGGTCTGTGGCTACACCTTC.

This sequence joins TRBV5-4 and TRBJ2-3, with 9 bases fitting TRBD2. The CDR3 loop spans 17 amino acids. Germline V gives CDR1 SGHNT, CDR2 YYREEE (reference sequence). V gave up 4 bases and J gave up 0 bases; unmatched junction bases: 9. The CDR3: CASSVYLAGLSTDTQYF. The CDR3 DNA is TGTGCCAGCAGCGTATACCTAGCGGGGCTTAGCACAGATACGCAGTATTTT.

This clonotype was counted only a few times. CDR3 sequence (DNA): TGTGCCAGCAGTTACCCCAGGGGTAGCAGAAGAGCTTACGAGCAGTACTTC. This encodes CASSYPRGSRRAYEQYF. The rearrangement uses TRBV6-2 or TRBV6-3 and TRBJ2-7, with a tentative D call TRBD1 (6 bases). Germline V gene data show CDR1 as MNHEY and CDR2 as SVGEGT. CDR3 length: 17 amino acids. The ends were cut back, 2 bases at V and 4 bases at J, with 21 bases in the middle.

The sample holds many counts of this clonotype. The chain joins TRBV12-3 or TRBV12-4 to TRBJ2-3; D gene uncertain. CDR3 length: 11 residues. V was cut by 6 bases and J by 0 bases, with 1 base left in between. As DNA, the CDR3 is TGTGCCAGCAGAAGCACAGATACGCAGTATTTT. Protein product: CASRSTDTQYF.

This clonotype was recorded at least ten times. The V gene is TRBV4-3, the J gene TRBJ2-2, with D tentatively TRBD1 (5 bases). Germline CDR1 reads LGHNA; CDR2 reads YSLEER. The CDR3 sequence is 15 residues long. Trimming removed 3 bases from V and 6 bases from J, with 14 bases in between. The CDR3: CASSHISQGSGELFF. The CDR3 DNA follows: TGCGCCAGCAGCCACATATCTCAGGGCTCCGGGGAGCTGTTTTTT.

A remark on this clonotype: The CDR3 ends on some other residue instead of the conserved phenylalanine or tryptophan, so this is likely a read error. This sequence joins TRBV6-5 and TRBJ2-2; 15 positions agree with TRBD2. The V gene's germline CDR1 is MNHEY and CDR2 SVGAGI. Unmatched junction bases numbered 2, after V lost 4 bases and J lost 5 bases. The CDR3 spans 16 residues. CDR3 nucleotides: TGTGCCAGCAGTTGGGGGACTAGCGGGGGGACCGGGGAGCTGTTTTTG. Residues: CASSWGTSGGTGELFL.

Points on this clonotype: One end of the junction does not line up with germline, which may come from a read error. The chain links TRBV14 to TRBJ1-2; D remains unclear. CDR1 and CDR2 from the germline V gene are SGHDN and FVKESK. This CDR3 spans 13 amino acids. CDR3 sequence reads: CVSSQGRTYGYTF. CDR3 nucleotides: TGTGTCAGCAGCCAAGGTCGGACTTATGGCTATACCTTC.

Notes on this clonotype: This sequence may be a read error, since a much larger clone differs from it by one base. The chain couples TRBV4-2 to TRBJ2-7; D not certain. The germline gives CDR1 LGHNA, CDR2 YNFKEQ. This CDR3 is built from 11 residues. CDR3 DNA sequence: TGTGTCAGCAGCCCCCTGGGCGAGCAGTACTTC. This translates into CVSSPLGEQYF.

This clonotype was picked up many times. The genes are TRBV6-1 and TRBJ1-5; 7 nucleotides align to TRBD1. Unmatched junction bases numbered 6, after V lost 7 bases and J lost 3 bases. CDR3 length: 14 amino acids. The germline V gene has CDR1 MNHNS and CDR2 SASEGT. The CDR3 region is CASTLGQLNQPQHF. CDR3 DNA sequence: TGTGCCAGCACCCTGGGACAGCTCAATCAGCCCCAGCATTTT.

This clonotype was recorded only once. A read error may produce the germline difference seen at one junction end. The chain recombines TRBV11-2 with TRBJ2-7; D is unclear. The V gene's germline CDR1 is SGHAT and CDR2 FQNNGV. The CDR3 consists of 11 residues. The CDR3 region has the DNA TGCACCAGCAGCTTAAGATACGAGCAGTACTTC. Protein product: CTSSLRYEQYF.

This clonotype was counted at least ten times. The chain is built from TRBV29-1 and TRBJ2-5, with D uncertain. The CDR3 loop spans 11 amino acids. Germline CDR1 reads SQVTM; CDR2 reads ANQGSEA. V lost 4 bases to trimming and J lost 8 bases, with 11 bases between them. The chain's CDR3 is CSVVVMSTQYF. CDR3 nucleotide sequence: TGCAGCGTTGTTGTGATGAGTACCCAGTACTTC.

This clonotype occurred many times. The chain links TRBV12-3 or TRBV12-4 to TRBJ2-3; D might be TRBD1 or TRBD2, each matching 5 bases. With 5 bases removed from V and 0 bases from J, the gap between germline ends came to 18 bases. This CDR3 comprises 17 residues. CDR3 amino acids: CASSPRWGTFSTDTQYF. The CDR3 coding sequence is TGTGCCAGCAGTCCACGATGGGGGACCTTTAGCACAGATACGCAGTATTTT.

As for this clonotype: A much larger clone sits a single nucleotide away, making a read error possible. The chain combines TRBV11-2 with TRBJ2-7; possible D gene TRBD2, 6 bases. Deletions cut 5 bases from V and 2 bases from J, with 19 bases between. The CDR3 sequence is 16 residues long. CDR1 and CDR2 (germline): SGHAT, FQNNGV. The CDR3 sequence: CASSRGAHQSPYEQYF. The CDR3 region has the DNA TGTGCCAGCAGCCGCGGGGCGCACCAGAGCCCCTACGAGCAGTACTTC.

The chain uses TRBV4-1 and TRBJ2-7, with D perhaps TRBD1 or TRBD2 (5 bases each). CDR3 size: 14 residues. Germline CDR1 reads MGHRA; CDR2 reads YSYEKL. V lost 3 bases and J 3 bases, leaving 12 bases between the germline ends. CDR3 loop: CASSHNQGDYEQYF. CDR3 nucleotide sequence: TGCGCCAGCAGCCACAATCAGGGAGACTACGAGCAGTACTTC.

For this clonotype: A read error may account for a junction end that differs from germline. The chain employs TRBV6-2 or TRBV6-3 and TRBJ1-5, with TRBD1 matching over 7 bases. The CDR3 spans 15 residues. The germline V gene encodes CDR1 MNHEY and CDR2 SVGEGT. The CDR3 sequence: CASRTPGQLNQLQHF. In DNA form, the CDR3 reads TGTGCCAGCAGGACACCGGGACAGCTCAATCAGCTCCAGCATTTT.

This chain joins TRBV29-1 and TRBJ2-5; D might be TRBD2 (7 bases). The CDR3 runs 13 residues. Between the trimmed V and J ends, which lost 8 bases and 5 bases, there was a span of 18 bases. CDR1 is SQVTM and CDR2 is ANQGSEA in the germline V gene. The CDR3 protein is CSLASQGGETQYF. DNA for the CDR3: TGCAGCCTCGCATCACAGGGAGGGGAGACCCAGTACTTC. Complete variable domain (other parts from reference TRBV29-1 and TRBJ2-5): SAVISQKPSRDICQRGTSLTIQCQVDSQVTMMFWYRQQPGQSLTLIATANQGSEATYESGFVIDKFPISRPNLTFSTLTVSNMSPEDSSIYLCSLASQGGETQYFGPGTRLLVL.

The chain couples TRBV6-1 to TRBJ2-1; 9 bases match TRBD2. The ends lost 3 bases at V and 7 bases at J; junction bases unmatched: 4. This CDR3 spans 14 amino acids. Germline loops: CDR1 MNHNS, CDR2 SASEGT. The CDR3 region is CASSDSGRGNEQFF. The CDR3, as DNA: TGTGCCAGCAGTGATAGCGGGAGAGGGAATGAGCAGTTCTTC.

This clonotype was seen a single time. An end of the junction does not agree with germline; a read error may underlie this. The chain combines TRBV4-2 with TRBJ1-3; 10 nucleotides match TRBD1. CDR1 is LGHNA and CDR2 is YNFKEQ in the germline V gene. This CDR3 is built from 18 residues. CDR3 sequence: CVSSQDIRTGGSGNTIYF. CDR3 nucleotide sequence: TGTGTCAGCAGCCAAGATATCAGGACAGGGGGCTCTGGAAACACCATATATTTT.

This chain links TRBV12-3 or TRBV12-4 with TRBJ2-4; D not resolved. Trimming took 6 bases from V and 0 from J, leaving 15 bases between them. The CDR3 covers 16 residues. The CDR3 sequence: CASSLGVVLAKNIQYF. CDR3 nucleotides: TGTGCCAGCAGCCTCGGCGTGGTACTAGCCAAAAACATTCAGTACTTC.

Note on this clonotype: With a much larger clone just one base away, this may be a read error. The chain carries TRBV29-1 and TRBJ2-3; 7 nucleotides agree with TRBD2. Germline loops: CDR1 SQVTM, CDR2 ANQGSEA. Unmatched junction bases numbered 14, after V lost 6 bases and J lost 11 bases. This CDR3 is built from 13 residues. The CDR3 coding sequence is TGCAGCGTCGGCCCCGTCCTAGCGGAGCAGCAGTATTTT. Residues: CSVGPVLAEQQYF.

This chain uses TRBV28 with TRBJ2-7; 12 bases fit TRBD2. Germline values: CDR1 MDHEN, CDR2 SYDVKM. This CDR3 contains 16 residues. With 3 bases clipped from V and 7 bases from J, the junction kept 10 bases outside the gene matches. The CDR3 DNA is TGTGCCAGCAGTTTCCGTCTAGCGGGAGGGCTTCGGGAGCAGTACTTC. This gives the protein CASSFRLAGGLREQYF.

The chain has TRBV7-8 and TRBJ2-7; D may be TRBD2 (6 bases). This CDR3 region has 18 residues. V was clipped by 3 bases and J by 0 bases, with 21 bases between them. Germline CDR1 SGHVS, CDR2 FQNEAQ. Here the CDR3 DNA reads TGTGCCAGCAGCTTTTCCCGAGCGGGTAGCCTGTCCTCCTACGAGCAGTACTTC. Translated: CASSFSRAGSLSSYEQYF.